These 21 T cell receptor beta chains share one sample of origin, sequenced in a study of T cells in localized non-small cell lung cancer. Measured with immunoSEQ multiplex PCR; TCRdb has only the in-frame clones, and not every one. In the table there are some 130,000 clones, about 90% of which are singletons. The specimen was peripheral blood, collected before any cancer treatment. Receptors originate from a female donor over 55 with stage I lung adenocarcinoma.

The chain carries TRBV14 and TRBJ2-5, with TRBD2 matching 11 bases. V was clipped by 0 bases and J by 5 bases; unmatched bases: 14. The CDR3 consists of 19 residues. Germline CDR1 SGHDN, CDR2 FVKESK. CDR3 sequence: CASSQDRGTSGALRETQYF. The CDR3 bases are TGTGCCAGCAGCCAAGATCGGGGGACTAGCGGAGCACTCAGGGAGACCCAGTACTTC. Drawing the rest from reference TRBV14 and TRBJ2-5, the complete variable domain is EAGVTQFPSHSVIEKGQTVTLRCDPISGHDNLYWYRRVMGKEIKFLLHFVKESKQDESGMPNNRFLAERTGGTYSTLKVQPAELEDSGVYFCASSQDRGTSGALRETQYFGPGTRLLVL.

The CDR3 bases are TGTGCCAGTAGTATCGACGGGAACTATGGCTACACCTTC. Its protein is CASSIDGNYGYTF. This chain connects TRBV19 to TRBJ1-2; D is unresolved. Between the trimmed V and J ends, which lost 3 bases and 2 bases, there was a span of 7 bases. This CDR3 is 13 amino acids long. CDR1 and CDR2 (germline): LNHDA, SQIVND (reference sequence). The full variable domain, with the rest looked up from reference TRBV19 and TRBJ1-2, is DGGITQSPKYLFRKEGQNVTLSCEQNLNHDAMYWYRQDPGQGLRLIYYSQIVNDFQKGDIAEGYSVSREKKESFPLTVTSAQKNPTAFYLCASSIDGNYGYTFGSGTRLTVV.

The CDR3 reads CASSIEASGRWQFF. The CDR3, as DNA: TGTGCCAGTAGTATAGAGGCTAGCGGGAGGTGGCAGTTCTTC. V gene TRBV19 combines with J gene TRBJ2-1; the match to TRBD2 covers 11 bases. V shed 0 bases and J 12 bases; nucleotides not matched to a gene: 4. This CDR3 contains 14 residues. Germline CDR1 reads LNHDA; CDR2 reads SQIVND (reference sequence).

The chain joins TRBV9 to TRBJ2-3, with TRBD2 matching 9 bases. The J segment lost 2 bases and the V segment lost 0 bases, leaving 7 bases of the junction unmatched. This CDR3 region has 17 residues. The germline CDR1 and CDR2 sequences are SGDLS and YYNGEE. The CDR3 sequence: CASSVGPSGVPTDTQYF. In DNA form, the CDR3 reads TGTGCCAGCAGCGTAGGTCCTAGCGGGGTCCCCACAGATACGCAGTATTTT. Drawing the rest from reference TRBV9 and TRBJ2-3, the complete variable domain is DSGVTQTPKHLITATGQRVTLRCSPRSGDLSVYWYQQSLDQGLQFLIQYYNGEERAKGNILERFSAQQFPDLHSELNLSSLELGDSALYFCASSVGPSGVPTDTQYFGPGTRLTVL.

The J gene is TRBJ2-2, the V gene TRBV7-9; D perhaps matches TRBD1 (5 bases). This CDR3 is built from 13 residues. Germline lookup yields CDR1 SEHNR and CDR2 FQNEAQ (reference sequence). V dropped 4 bases and J dropped 7 bases, with 10 bases sitting between them. DNA for the CDR3: TGTGCCAGCAGCTATCAGGGTGTCGGGGAGCTGTTTTTT. It translates to CASSYQGVGELFF.

This clone has just one count. V and J are TRBV5-4 and TRBJ2-1, with 10 positions matching TRBD2. Germline CDR1 is SGHNT and CDR2 is YYREEE (reference sequence). Germline trimming cut 4 bases from V and 6 bases from J; bases unmatched to any gene: 13. CDR3 length: 17 amino acids. The CDR3, as DNA: TGTGCCAGCAGCCTGAGGGCTAGCGGGGGCGGGTCCAATGAGCAGTTCTTC. The encoded protein is CASSLRASGGGSNEQFF.

This chain connects TRBV19 to TRBJ1-2; TRBD1 is a possible D gene (6 bases). Trimming took 4 bases from V and 8 from J, leaving 23 bases between them. The CDR3 is 16 amino acids. Germline-derived CDR1 and CDR2 are LNHDA and SQIVND (reference sequence). CDR3 residues: CASSTTGWGAKGGYTF. CDR3 DNA sequence: TGTGCCAGTAGTACGACCGGCTGGGGGGCGAAAGGGGGCTACACCTTC.

J is TRBJ2-7 and V is TRBV19, with D perhaps TRBD1 (5 bases). Trimming pared 3 bases from V and 6 bases from J, leaving 9 bases between. Germline V lookup: CDR1 LNHDA, CDR2 SQIVND (reference sequence). The CDR3 has 12 amino acids. In nucleotides, the CDR3 is TGTGCCAGTAGTATGGGCAGGGCCGAGCAGTACTTC. Amino acid sequence: CASSMGRAEQYF.

This sequence joins TRBV2 and TRBJ2-4, with 8 bases identical to TRBD2. Looked up from germline, CDR1 is SNHLY and CDR2 is FYNNEI. J was trimmed by 8 bases and V by 6 bases; bases with no gene match: 9. This CDR3 has 14 amino acids. The CDR3: CASRVSGVWDIQYF. The DNA of the CDR3 is TGTGCCAGCAGAGTTAGCGGGGTCTGGGACATTCAGTACTTC.

The rearrangement uses TRBV18 and TRBJ1-5; TRBD1 aligns across 8 bases. This CDR3 comprises 16 residues. V was clipped by 4 bases and J by 4 bases; unmatched bases: 9. CDR1 and CDR2 from the germline V gene are KGHSH and LQKENI. Written as DNA, the CDR3 is TGTGCCAGCTCACGATCCAGGGGGCCGGGGAATCAGCCCCAGCATTTT. This codes for CASSRSRGPGNQPQHF.

V and J are TRBV19 and TRBJ2-7; 9 bases match TRBD1. Germline V gene sequence: CDR1 LNHDA, CDR2 SQIVND (reference sequence). The ends lost 5 bases at V and 6 bases at J; junction bases unmatched: 11. CDR3 length: 15 residues. The DNA for the CDR3 is TGTGCCAGTAGTGTACCGGGACAGGGTTATATCGAGCAGTACTTC. This gives the protein CASSVPGQGYIEQYF.

Turning to this clone: Other DNA sequences in the same sample also yield this CDR3. The V gene is TRBV20-1, the J gene TRBJ2-5, with D possibly TRBD2 on 5 matching bases. The V end lost 1 base, the J end lost 5 bases, and 5 bases lay between the germline ends. Germline V gene data show CDR1 as DFQATT and CDR2 as SNEGSKA (reference sequence). The CDR3 is 11 amino acids. The CDR3 DNA follows: TGCAGTGCTAGAGGAGGGGAGACCCAGTACTTC. Its translation: CSARGGETQYF.

The rearrangement links TRBV5-1 to TRBJ2-3; D call uncertain. The CDR3 spans 16 residues. The V end lost 0 bases, the J end lost 4 bases, and 15 bases lay between the germline ends. CDR1 SGHRS and CDR2 YFSETQ come from the germline V gene. As DNA, the CDR3 is TGCGCCAGCAGCTTGGCCATCTCCCCTAGGGCAGATACGCAGTATTTT. This codes for CASSLAISPRADTQYF.

The chain recombines TRBV28 with TRBJ1-4; D gene unclear. CDR3 length: 13 residues. V was trimmed by 7 bases and J by 5 bases, leaving 11 bases between them. Germline V gene sequence: CDR1 MDHEN, CDR2 SYDVKM. CDR3 sequence reads: CASTRRRNEKLFF. In DNA, the CDR3 is TGTGCCAGCACCCGACGGAGAAATGAAAAACTGTTTTTT.

V is TRBV5-6 and J is TRBJ2-3; TRBD1 matches at 9 bases. There are 15 residues in the CDR3. Looked up from germline, CDR1 is SGHDT and CDR2 is YYEEEE. The J segment lost 2 bases and the V segment lost 2 bases, leaving 3 bases of the junction unmatched. CDR3 nucleotide sequence: TGTGCCAGCAGCTTCGGGACAGGGCACACAGATACGCAGTATTTT. It yields the protein CASSFGTGHTDTQYF. Supplemented by reference TRBV5-6 and TRBJ2-3, the full variable domain reads DAGVTQSPTHLIKTRGQQVTLRCSPKSGHDTVSWYQQALGQGPQFIFQYYEEEERQRGNFPDRFSGHQFPNYSSELNVNALLLGDSALYLCASSFGTGHTDTQYFGPGTRLTVL.

The V call is TRBV30, the J call TRBJ1-1; 9 bases line up with TRBD1. CDR1 is GTSNPN, CDR2 SVGIG, per germline (reference sequence). This CDR3 contains 15 residues. Unmatched junction bases numbered 9, after V lost 4 bases and J lost 3 bases. The CDR3 protein is CAWTNPGQGDTEAFF. DNA for the CDR3: TGTGCCTGGACGAATCCGGGACAGGGCGACACTGAAGCTTTCTTT.

In its sample, this clone was seen once. The rearrangement links TRBV2 to TRBJ1-6, with a tentative D call TRBD1 (5 bases). The V end lost 6 bases, the J end lost 10 bases, and 16 bases lay between the germline ends. The CDR3 spans 14 residues. Germline V lookup: CDR1 SNHLY, CDR2 FYNNEI. The CDR3 DNA reads as TGTGCCAGCAGCCCCCTCAGGGTTGGGTCACCCCTCCACTTT. It encodes CASSPLRVGSPLHF.

The chain recombines TRBV9 with TRBJ1-2; tentatively, D is TRBD1 (6 bases). Trimming cost V 2 bases and J 5 bases, with 10 bases left between them. Germline V lookup: CDR1 SGDLS, CDR2 YYNGEE. The CDR3 length is 13 residues. CDR3: CASSVTGDYGYTF. In DNA, the CDR3 is TGTGCCAGCAGCGTGACAGGTGATTATGGCTACACCTTC.

The chain is built from TRBV5-1 and TRBJ2-1; D is unresolved. Germline values: CDR1 SGHRS, CDR2 YFSETQ. The CDR3 loop spans 16 amino acids. Trimming pared 1 base from V and 1 base from J, leaving 12 bases between. The CDR3 nucleotides are TGCGCCAGCAGCTTGCAGGTTGAACCATCCTACAATGAGCAGTTCTTC. Translation: CASSLQVEPSYNEQFF.

The rearrangement joins TRBV28 to TRBJ1-1; a weak D match, TRBD1 (6 bases). The CDR3 runs to 14 residues. V was pared by 5 bases and J by 4 bases, with 14 bases between. The germline CDR1 and CDR2 sequences are MDHEN and SYDVKM. The CDR3 here is CASSVPPRGTEAFF. CDR3 coding DNA: TGTGCCAGCAGTGTCCCTCCCAGGGGCACTGAAGCTTTCTTT.

The rearrangement joins TRBV18 to TRBJ2-3; 7 nucleotides align to TRBD1. J was trimmed by 2 bases and V by 2 bases; bases with no gene match: 10. Germline values: CDR1 KGHSH, CDR2 LQKENI. This CDR3 contains 17 residues. Here the CDR3 reads CASSPVFTGTDTDTQYF. The CDR3 nucleotides read TGTGCCAGCTCACCAGTTTTCACCGGGACAGACACAGATACGCAGTATTTT.